This TCR beta chain stems from a study of T cells expressing NK-cell markers. About the research overall: Most of the eight sequenced donors were HCMV-seropositive; one was seronegative.

Comment on this clonotype: Its antigen is still unknown.

Findings and caveats of the study: Five or six donors carried dominant NKG2C+ clonotypes that made up about 1.0-8% of their CD8+ T cells. In several donors, dominant clonotypes made up about 25-60.1% of CD3+CD56-NKG2C+ cells.

TCRdb reprocessed the 5' RACE reads, with one entry per CDR3 protein and no DNA. The table for this sample gives hundreds of thousands of distinct CDR3 sequences. CDR1 is SGHRS, CDR2 YFSETQ, per germline. This CDR3 is built from 15 residues. This chain connects TRBV5-1 to TRBJ1-6. This sequence was found in a man aged 18 to 29 in good health. The sample comprised blood T cells: a sorted CD56 or NKG2C T cell subset, CD4+ or CD8+ T cells, or bulk PBMC T cells (not recorded which). CDR3 in amino acids: CASSSDNTATSPLHF.